This T cell receptor beta chain is drawn from a study of vaccination and CD4 T cells after COVID-19. At the level of the study: In the convalescent group, nasal swab PCR was SARS-CoV-2 positive; roughly nine cases were mild and one severe. Samples were collected from three convalescent patients on day 14 and on days 161 to 241 after vaccination. Convalescent cases consisted of six males and four females, of whom two were Hispanic.

CDR3 size: 13 residues. From germline, CDR1 is MNHNS and CDR2 SASEGT. Trimming left V 6 bases short and J 0 bases short, with 7 bases between. This clonotype was seen a few times. Its antigen remains unknown. Sequencing of the DNA from cultured CD4+ T cells was carried out with the Oncomine TCR Beta short-read assay. TCRdb processed the PCR reads anew with MiXCR; each CDR3 protein has one entry. In the table there are 23,000 or so distinct CDR3 sequences, about 30% of which are singletons. Time point specified: late sampling 161 to 241 days after vaccination in a few convalescent patients. The sample's treatment: approximately 10-day PBMC culture with coronavirus spike peptide pools or control peptides (ViraFEST assay). Negative selection recovered the CD4+ T cells once they had spent about nine days in culture.

Sequenced material: CD4+ T cells from blood, cultured in vitro, taken about 7 months after SARS-CoV-2 vaccination. The clonotype originates from a human donor who had recovered from COVID-19. The chain couples TRBV6-1 to TRBJ2-3, with D maybe TRBD1 (6 bases). For the CDR3, the DNA is TGTGCCAGCAGAAGGGGGAGCACAGATACGCAGTATTTT. Translating gives CASRRGSTDTQYF.